These 9 T cell receptor beta chains originate from one sample sequenced in a study of shared clonotypes between healthy human individuals (dated by TCRdb to the early 2020s). Library preparation employed the immunoSEQ multiplex PCR assay. TCRdb provides this immuneACCESS table in a form limited to in-frame rearrangements. Some clones are lacking; in checked studies, under half of them reflect an unresolved V gene, and why the rest are absent is not known. The sample data list roughly 2.1 million clones, and about 93% of these were observed just once. The ten largest make up approximately 1.7% of the sample. For the CD8 naive samples, CD45RO-negative cells were positively selected for CCR7, yielding a CD45RA+CCR7+ population from which TemRA cells were excluded. The sequenced sample consisted of naive CD8+ T cells from PBMCs. In the paper's terms, the cell subset or site label means: CD45RA+CCR7+. The receptors here all came from a young man in good health. Some clones in this sample may be carry-over from other donors' samples.

The chain joins TRBV11-2 to TRBJ2-7; 9 positions agree with TRBD1. The CDR3 spans 17 residues. The V gene end was trimmed by 3 bases and the J gene end by 1 base; junction bases not matched to a gene: 10. Germline V gene lookup returns CDR1 SGHAT and CDR2 FQNNGV. DNA of the CDR3: TGTGCCAGCAGCTTGGGGGGTACAGGGGGCGAATCCTACGAGCAGTACTTC. Its protein product is CASSLGGTGGESYEQYF.

The rearrangement uses TRBV29-1 and TRBJ2-7; perhaps TRBD2 as D (6 bases). V lost 4 bases to trimming and J lost 6 bases, with 16 bases between them. Germline V lookup: CDR1 SQVTM, CDR2 ANQGSEA. CDR3 length: 13 residues. CDR3 in DNA: TGCAGCGTTGTGGGCGGGGCGAGGGCCGAGCAGTACTTC. Translation gives CSVVGGARAEQYF.

This chain uses TRBV5-4 with TRBJ2-1, with 8 bases identical to TRBD2. Looked up from germline, CDR1 is SGHNT and CDR2 is YYREEE (reference sequence). The V and J ends lost 5 bases and 0 bases, in that order; junction bases with no gene match: 10. The CDR3 covers 17 residues. In nucleotides, the CDR3 is TGTGCCAGCAGGTGGAAGCGGGAGTCGGGCTCCTACAATGAGCAGTTCTTC. Its translation: CASRWKRESGSYNEQFF. The full variable domain, its missing parts supplied by reference TRBV5-4 and TRBJ2-1, is ETGVTQSPTHLIKTRGQQVTLRCSSQSGHNTVSWYQQALGQGPQFIFQYYREEENGRGNFPPRFSGLQFPNYSSELNVNALELDDSALYLCASRWKRESGSYNEQFFGPGTRLTVL.

The gene calls are TRBV6-5 and TRBJ1-1; 7 bases are shared with TRBD1. Germline values: CDR1 MNHEY, CDR2 SVGAGI. This CDR3 is 14 amino acids long. Losses at the gene ends were 4 bases for V and 1 base for J; bases not matched to a gene: 3. CDR3 sequence: CASSSGTENTEAFF. DNA for the CDR3: TGTGCCAGCAGTTCCGGGACAGAGAACACTGAAGCTTTCTTT.

A single count supports this clone. The chain carries TRBV4-3 and TRBJ2-1; 7 bases are a match to TRBD2. Germline values: CDR1 LGHNA, CDR2 YSLEER. After removal of 4 bases from V and 1 base from J, the junction contained 4 bases not matched to a gene. The CDR3 extends over 15 amino acids. The CDR3 DNA reads as TGCGCCAGCAGCCGGCGGGGGTCGTCCTACAATGAGCAGTTCTTC. It specifies CASSRRGSSYNEQFF.

This chain's CDR3 is CASSRDTGEQYF. The CDR3 coding sequence is TGTGCCAGCAGCCGCGACACCGGCGAGCAGTACTTC. This chain joins TRBV7-9 and TRBJ2-7, with D hard to call. Germline V CDR1 and CDR2: SEHNR, FQNEAQ (reference sequence). Trimming took 5 bases from V and 6 from J, leaving 11 bases between them. This CDR3 has 12 amino acids.

This chain uses TRBV6-6 with TRBJ2-1; 7 bases line up with TRBD2. Germline V gives CDR1 MNHNY, CDR2 SVGAGI (reference sequence). The CDR3 spans 16 residues. V shed 4 bases and J 1 base; nucleotides not matched to a gene: 7. Here the CDR3 reads CASSSWGLRSYNEQFF. The CDR3 DNA is TGTGCCAGCAGTTCCTGGGGACTACGTTCCTACAATGAGCAGTTCTTC.

Here the CDR3 reads CASSVARDETQYF. In DNA form, the CDR3 reads TGTGCCAGCAGCGTAGCTCGAGACGAGACCCAGTACTTC. The rearrangement links TRBV9 to TRBJ2-5; no clear D gene. CDR1 and CDR2 (germline): SGDLS, YYNGEE. V lost 0 bases to trimming and J lost 5 bases, with 8 bases between them. CDR3 length: 13 residues.

The gene calls are TRBV19 and TRBJ1-2; D remains ambiguous. The CDR3 has 14 amino acids. Germline CDR1 reads LNHDA; CDR2 reads SQIVND (reference sequence). Trimming pared 3 bases from V and 7 bases from J, leaving 15 bases between. This CDR3 is CASSMRPGLIGYTF. The CDR3 nucleotides are TGTGCCAGTAGTATGAGACCCGGATTGATTGGCTACACCTTC.